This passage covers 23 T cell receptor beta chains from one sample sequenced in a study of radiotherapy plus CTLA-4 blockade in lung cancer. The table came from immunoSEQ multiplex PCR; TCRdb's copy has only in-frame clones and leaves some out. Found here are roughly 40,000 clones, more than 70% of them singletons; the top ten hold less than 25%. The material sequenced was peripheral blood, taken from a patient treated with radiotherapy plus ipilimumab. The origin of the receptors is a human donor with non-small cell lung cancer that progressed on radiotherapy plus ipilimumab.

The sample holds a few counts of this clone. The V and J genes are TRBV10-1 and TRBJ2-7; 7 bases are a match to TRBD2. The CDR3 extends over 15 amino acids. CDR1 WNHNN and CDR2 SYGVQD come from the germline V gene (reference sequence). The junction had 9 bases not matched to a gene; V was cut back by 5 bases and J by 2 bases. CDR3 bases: TGCGCCAGCAGTTCCCAGCGGGGAGCTCCCTACGAGCAGTACTTC. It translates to CASSSQRGAPYEQYF.

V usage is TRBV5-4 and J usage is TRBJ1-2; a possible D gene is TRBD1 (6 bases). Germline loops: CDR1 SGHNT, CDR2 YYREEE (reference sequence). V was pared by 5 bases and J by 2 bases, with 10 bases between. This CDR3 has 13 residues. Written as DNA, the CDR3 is TGTGCCAGCAGTCCTGACAGGAACTATGGCTACACCTTC. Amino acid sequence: CASSPDRNYGYTF.

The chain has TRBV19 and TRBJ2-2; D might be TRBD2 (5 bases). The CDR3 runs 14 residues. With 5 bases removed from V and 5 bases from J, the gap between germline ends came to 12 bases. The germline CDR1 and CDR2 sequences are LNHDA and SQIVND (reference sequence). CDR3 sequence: CASSSGIRTGELFF. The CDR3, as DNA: TGTGCCAGTAGTTCCGGGATCCGGACCGGGGAGCTGTTTTTT.

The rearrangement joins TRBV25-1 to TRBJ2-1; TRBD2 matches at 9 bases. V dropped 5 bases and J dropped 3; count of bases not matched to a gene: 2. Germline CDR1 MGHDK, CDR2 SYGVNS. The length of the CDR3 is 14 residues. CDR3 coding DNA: TGTGCCAGCAGTCATAGCGGGGGCTACAATGAGCAGTTCTTC. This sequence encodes CASSHSGGYNEQFF.

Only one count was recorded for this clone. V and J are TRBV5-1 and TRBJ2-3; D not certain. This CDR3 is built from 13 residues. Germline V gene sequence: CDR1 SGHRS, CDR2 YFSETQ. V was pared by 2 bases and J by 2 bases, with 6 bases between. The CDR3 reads CASSFHTTDTQYF. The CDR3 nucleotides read TGCGCCAGCAGCTTCCACACCACAGATACGCAGTATTTT.

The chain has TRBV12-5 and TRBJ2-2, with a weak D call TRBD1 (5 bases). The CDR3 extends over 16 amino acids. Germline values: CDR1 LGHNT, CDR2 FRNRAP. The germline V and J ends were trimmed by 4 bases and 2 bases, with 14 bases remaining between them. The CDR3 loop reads CASGSSFQGNTGELFF. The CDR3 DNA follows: TGTGCTAGTGGTTCTTCGTTTCAGGGAAACACCGGGGAGCTGTTTTTT.

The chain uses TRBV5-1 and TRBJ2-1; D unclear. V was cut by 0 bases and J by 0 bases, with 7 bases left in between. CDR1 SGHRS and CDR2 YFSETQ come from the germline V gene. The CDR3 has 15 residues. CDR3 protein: CASSLAGSSYNEQFF. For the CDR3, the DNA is TGCGCCAGCAGCTTGGCCGGTAGCTCCTACAATGAGCAGTTCTTC.

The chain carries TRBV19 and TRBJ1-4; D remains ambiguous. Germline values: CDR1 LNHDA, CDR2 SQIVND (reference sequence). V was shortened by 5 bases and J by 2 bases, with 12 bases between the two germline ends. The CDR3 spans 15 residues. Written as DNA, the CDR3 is TGTGCCAGTAGTTGGCGGGCGACGACTAATGAAAAACTGTTTTTT. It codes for CASSWRATTNEKLFF.

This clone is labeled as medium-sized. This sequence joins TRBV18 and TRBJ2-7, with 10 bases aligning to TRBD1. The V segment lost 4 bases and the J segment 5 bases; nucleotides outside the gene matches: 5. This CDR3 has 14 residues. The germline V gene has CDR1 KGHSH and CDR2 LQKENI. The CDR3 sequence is CASSLLTGGHEQYF. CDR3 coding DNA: TGTGCCAGCTCACTGTTGACAGGGGGCCACGAGCAGTACTTC. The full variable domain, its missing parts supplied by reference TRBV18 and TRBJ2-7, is NAGVMQNPRHLVRRRGQEARLRCSPMKGHSHVYWYRQLPEEGLKFMVYLQKENIIDESGMPKERFSAEFPKEGPSILRIQQVVRGDSAAYFCASSLLTGGHEQYFGPGTRLTVT.

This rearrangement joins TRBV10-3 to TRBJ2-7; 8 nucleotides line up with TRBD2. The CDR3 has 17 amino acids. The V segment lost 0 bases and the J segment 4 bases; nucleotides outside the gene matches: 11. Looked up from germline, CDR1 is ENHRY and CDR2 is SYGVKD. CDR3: CAISESGLTGGPYEQYF. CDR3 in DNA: TGTGCCATCAGTGAGTCGGGGTTGACGGGGGGGCCTTACGAGCAGTACTTC.

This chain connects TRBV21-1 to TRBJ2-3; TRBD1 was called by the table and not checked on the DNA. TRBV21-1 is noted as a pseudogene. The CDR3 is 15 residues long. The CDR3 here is CASNPDRGITDTQYF. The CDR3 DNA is TGTGCCAGCAACCCGGACAGGGGTATCACAGATACGCAGTATTTT.

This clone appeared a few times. The CDR3 here is CASSEGQGPEKLFF. CDR3 nucleotide sequence: TGTGCCAGTAGTGAGGGACAGGGTCCAGAAAAACTGTTTTTT. The chain has TRBV19 and TRBJ1-4; 9 nucleotides line up with TRBD1. The germline CDR1 and CDR2 sequences are LNHDA and SQIVND (reference sequence). This CDR3 comprises 14 residues. V lost 5 bases, J lost 8 bases, and 6 bases stayed unmatched.

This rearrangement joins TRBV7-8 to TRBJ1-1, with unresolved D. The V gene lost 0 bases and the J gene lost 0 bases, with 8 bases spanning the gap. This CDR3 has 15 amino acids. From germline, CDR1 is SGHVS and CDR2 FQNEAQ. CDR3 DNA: TGTGCCAGCAGCTTAGCTGGCGGGGTGAACACTGAAGCTTTCTTT. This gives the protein CASSLAGGVNTEAFF.

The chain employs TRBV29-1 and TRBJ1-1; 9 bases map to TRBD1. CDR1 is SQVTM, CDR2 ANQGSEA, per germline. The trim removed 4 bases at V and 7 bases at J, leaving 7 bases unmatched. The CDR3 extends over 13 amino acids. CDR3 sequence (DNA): TGCAGCGTTGTACAGGGGGCGCGTGGTGAAGCTTTCTTT. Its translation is CSVVQGARGEAFF.

In DNA, the CDR3 is TGCGCCAGCAGCTCAGGAGGGCGATCCTACGAGCAGTACTTC. This sequence encodes CASSSGGRSYEQYF. The rearrangement uses TRBV5-1 and TRBJ2-7; the D gene is possibly TRBD2 (6 bases). V was cut by 3 bases and J by 1 base, with 11 bases left in between. The CDR3 covers 14 residues. Germline V gene data show CDR1 as SGHRS and CDR2 as YFSETQ.

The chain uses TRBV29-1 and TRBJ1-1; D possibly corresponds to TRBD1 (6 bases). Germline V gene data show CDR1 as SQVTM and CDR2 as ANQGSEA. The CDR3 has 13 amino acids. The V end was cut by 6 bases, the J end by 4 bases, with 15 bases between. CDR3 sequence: CSVLLQGSTEAFF. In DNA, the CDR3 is TGCAGCGTCCTGTTACAGGGTTCCACTGAAGCTTTCTTT.

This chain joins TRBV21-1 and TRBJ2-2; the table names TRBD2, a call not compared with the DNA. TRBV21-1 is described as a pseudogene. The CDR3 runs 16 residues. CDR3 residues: CASSCRPGLNTGELFF. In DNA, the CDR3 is TGTGCCAGCAGCTGCCGGCCGGGACTGAACACCGGGGAGCTGTTTTTT.

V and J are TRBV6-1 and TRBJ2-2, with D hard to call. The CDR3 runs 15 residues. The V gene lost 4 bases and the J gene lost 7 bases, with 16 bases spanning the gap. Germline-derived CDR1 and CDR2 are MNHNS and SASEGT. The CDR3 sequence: CASSGEAPSSGELFF. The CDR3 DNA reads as TGTGCCAGCAGTGGCGAGGCCCCTTCAAGCGGGGAGCTGTTTTTT.

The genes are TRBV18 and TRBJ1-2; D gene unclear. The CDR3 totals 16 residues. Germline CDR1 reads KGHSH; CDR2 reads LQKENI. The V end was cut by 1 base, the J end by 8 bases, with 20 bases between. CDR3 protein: CASSPRPEGGPDGYTF. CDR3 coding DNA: TGTGCCAGCTCACCACGTCCTGAGGGCGGACCTGACGGCTACACCTTC. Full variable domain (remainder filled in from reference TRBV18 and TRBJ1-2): NAGVMQNPRHLVRRRGQEARLRCSPMKGHSHVYWYRQLPEEGLKFMVYLQKENIIDESGMPKERFSAEFPKEGPSILRIQQVVRGDSAAYFCASSPRPEGGPDGYTFGSGTRLTVV.

The CDR3 here is CASSEGPTNEKLFF. In DNA form, the CDR3 reads TGTGCCAGCAGTGAAGGGCCGACTAATGAAAAACTGTTTTTT. J is TRBJ1-4 and V is TRBV2; D gene ambiguous. V was trimmed by 1 base and J by 2 bases, leaving 5 bases between them. The germline V gene has CDR1 SNHLY and CDR2 FYNNEI. The length of the CDR3 is 14 residues. The variable domain in full, completed from reference TRBV2 and TRBJ1-4, reads EPEVTQTPSHQVTQMGQEVILRCVPISNHLYFYWYRQILGQKVEFLVSFYNNEISEKSEIFDDQFSVERPDGSNFTLKIRSTKLEDSAMYFCASSEGPTNEKLFFGSGTQLSVL.

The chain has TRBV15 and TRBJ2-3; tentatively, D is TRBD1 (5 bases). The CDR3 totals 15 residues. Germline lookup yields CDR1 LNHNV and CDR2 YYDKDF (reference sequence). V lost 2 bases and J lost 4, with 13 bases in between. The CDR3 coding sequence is TGTGCCACCAGCAGATCTATGACAGATGCAGATACGCAGTATTTT. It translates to CATSRSMTDADTQYF. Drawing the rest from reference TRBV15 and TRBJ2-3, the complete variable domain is DAMVIQNPRYQVTQFGKPVTLSCSQTLNHNVMYWYQQKSSQAPKLLFHYYDKDFNNEADTPDNFQSRRPNTSFCFLDIRSPGLGDTAMYLCATSRSMTDADTQYFGPGTRLTVL.

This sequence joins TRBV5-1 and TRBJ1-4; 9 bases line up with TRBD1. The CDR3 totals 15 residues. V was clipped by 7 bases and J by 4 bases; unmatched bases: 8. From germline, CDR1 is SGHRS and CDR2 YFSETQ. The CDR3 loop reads CASSSGTGYNEKLFF. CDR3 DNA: TGCGCCAGCTCGTCCGGGACAGGGTATAATGAAAAACTGTTTTTT.

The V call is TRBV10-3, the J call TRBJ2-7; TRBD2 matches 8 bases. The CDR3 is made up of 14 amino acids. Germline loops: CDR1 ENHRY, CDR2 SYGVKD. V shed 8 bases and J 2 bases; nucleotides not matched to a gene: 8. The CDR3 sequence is CAIAGGDGAYEQYF. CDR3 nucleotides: TGTGCCATCGCGGGAGGCGACGGTGCCTACGAGCAGTACTTC.